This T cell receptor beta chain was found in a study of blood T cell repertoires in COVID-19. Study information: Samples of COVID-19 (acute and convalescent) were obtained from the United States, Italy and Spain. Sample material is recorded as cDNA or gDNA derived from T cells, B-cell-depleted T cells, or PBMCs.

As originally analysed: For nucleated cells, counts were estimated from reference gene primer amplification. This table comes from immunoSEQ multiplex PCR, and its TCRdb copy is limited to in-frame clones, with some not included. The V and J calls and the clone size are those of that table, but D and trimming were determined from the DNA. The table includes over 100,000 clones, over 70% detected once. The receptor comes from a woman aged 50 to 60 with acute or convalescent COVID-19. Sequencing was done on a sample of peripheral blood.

The CDR3 DNA sequence: TGTGCCAGCTCACCCAGGGGAACCGCCACCGGGGAGCTGTTTTTT. Translating it yields CASSPRGTATGELFF. This chain uses TRBV18 with TRBJ2-2; D possibly corresponds to TRBD1 (6 bases). The length of the CDR3 is 15 residues. Trimming shortened V by 3 bases and J by 4 bases, and 12 bases separated the two germline ends. Germline CDR1 KGHSH, CDR2 LQKENI.